This is a list of T cell receptor beta chains from one sample in a study of CDR3 diversity in severe acne. TCRdb reprocessed the PCR reads via MiXCR and lists one record per CDR3 protein. The sample lists under 100,000 distinct CDR3 sequences; about 50% were seen once. The material sequenced was blood. These receptors were collected from a male donor in good health, serving as a control. The CDR3 runs from the conserved cysteine through the conserved F or W. Each record gives: D gene, clone size, J gene, V gene, CDR3 DNA, CDR3 protein. The D gene is left open where the match is weak. Expanded clones get a size class; other rows say once, few or many, or leave the size out.

D gene: .
clone size: .
J gene: TRBJ2-3
V gene: TRBV20-1
CDR3 DNA: TGCAGTGCCAGCACAGATACGCAGTATTTT
CDR3 protein: CSASTDTQYF

D gene: TRBD1
clone size: .
J gene: TRBJ1-2
V gene: TRBV7-9
CDR3 DNA: TGTGCCAGCAGCCGAGAAGGGGACAGGGGGAGAGGCTACACCTTC
CDR3 protein: CASSREGDRGRGYTF

D gene: TRBD1
clone size: .
J gene: TRBJ1-5
V gene: TRBV19
CDR3 DNA: TGTGCCAGTAGTTGGACAGGGATCAATCAGCCCCAGCATTTT
CDR3 protein: CASSWTGINQPQHF

D gene: .
clone size: .
J gene: TRBJ2-5
V gene: TRBV2
CDR3 DNA: TGTGCCATCGCCGGGAGCTGGCAAGAGACCCGGTACTTC
CDR3 protein: CAIAGSWQETRYF

D gene: .
clone size: .
J gene: TRBJ1-1
V gene: TRBV7-9
CDR3 DNA: TGTGCCAGCAGCTTAAGAGCTGAAGCTTTCTTT
CDR3 protein: CASSLRAEAFF

D gene: TRBD1
clone size: .
J gene: TRBJ2-7
V gene: TRBV2
CDR3 DNA: TGTGCCAGCACCCGGACAGGGAGTATCAGTGACGAGCAGTACTTC
CDR3 protein: CASTRTGSISDEQYF

D gene: .
clone size: .
J gene: TRBJ2-2
V gene: TRBV19
CDR3 DNA: TGTGCCAGTAGTATGACGGGCGTCAACACCGGGGAGCTGTTTTTT
CDR3 protein: CASSMTGVNTGELFF

D gene: .
clone size: .
J gene: TRBJ1-2
V gene: TRBV19
CDR3 DNA: TGCGCCAGAAGAGGTGGGGAGTTCTATGGCTACACCTTC
CDR3 protein: CARRGGEFYGYTF

D gene: TRBD1
clone size: .
J gene: TRBJ1-2
V gene: TRBV7-9
CDR3 DNA: TGTGCCAGCAGCCCGGACAGGGGGCAGGGTGGCTACACCTTC
CDR3 protein: CASSPDRGQGGYTF

D gene: TRBD2
clone size: .
J gene: TRBJ2-1
V gene: TRBV30
CDR3 DNA: TGTGCCTGGAGTGAGGGGAGCGGGAGCGATGAGCAGTTCTTC
CDR3 protein: CAWSEGSGSDEQFF

D gene: .
clone size: few
J gene: TRBJ1-1
V gene: TRBV27
CDR3 DNA: TGTGCCAGCAAACGGGGGGACACTGAAGCTTTCTTT
CDR3 protein: CASKRGDTEAFF

D gene: .
clone size: .
J gene: TRBJ1-2
V gene: TRBV3-1
CDR3 DNA: TGTGCCAGCAGCCAGCCCGGACACCACTATGGCTACACCTTC
CDR3 protein: CASSQPGHHYGYTF

D gene: .
clone size: few
J gene: TRBJ2-7
V gene: TRBV28
CDR3 DNA: TGTGCCAGCAGTCCCTCCCGCCTCGAGCAGTACTTC
CDR3 protein: CASSPSRLEQYF

D gene: TRBD1
clone size: many
J gene: TRBJ1-5
V gene: TRBV30
CDR3 DNA: TGTGCCTGGAGTGCGGACAGGGACTACTATAGCAATCAGCCCCAGCATTTT
CDR3 protein: CAWSADRDYYSNQPQHF

D gene: .
clone size: many
J gene: TRBJ1-1
V gene: TRBV7-6
CDR3 DNA: TGTGCCAGCAGCTTAGGGGGTAAGACTGAAGCTTTCTTT
CDR3 protein: CASSLGGKTEAFF

D gene: TRBD1
clone size: .
J gene: TRBJ2-1
V gene: TRBV19
CDR3 DNA: TGTGCCAGTAGGCGGGACAGGGCCCTCAATGAGCTGTTCTTC
CDR3 protein: CASRRDRALNELFF

D gene: .
clone size: once
J gene: TRBJ2-7
V gene: TRBV10-1
CDR3 DNA: TGCGCCAGCAGTGAGTCGGGAGAAAAGGGAGGCTACGAGCAGTACTTC
CDR3 protein: CASSESGEKGGYEQYF

D gene: .
clone size: many
J gene: TRBJ1-6
V gene: TRBV7-9
CDR3 DNA: TGTGCCAGCAGCTTGTCCCTTCAACCGGATTCACCCCTCCACTTT
CDR3 protein: CASSLSLQPDSPLHF

D gene: TRBD1
clone size: .
J gene: TRBJ2-2
V gene: TRBV12-3/TRBV12-4
CDR3 DNA: TGTGCCAGCAGCTCCGGACAGGCCACCGGGGAGCTGTTTTTT
CDR3 protein: CASSSGQATGELFF

D gene: TRBD1
clone size: .
J gene: TRBJ2-7
V gene: TRBV7-9
CDR3 DNA: TGTGCCAGCAGCGGGACAGGGGTGGGCGAGCAGTACTTC
CDR3 protein: CASSGTGVGEQYF

D gene: .
clone size: .
J gene: TRBJ1-1
V gene: TRBV20-1
CDR3 DNA: TGCAGTGCCGTCCTCAGGGTTGAAGCTTTCTTT
CDR3 protein: CSAVLRVEAFF

D gene: TRBD1
clone size: .
J gene: TRBJ1-1
V gene: TRBV24-1
CDR3 DNA: TGTGCCACCAGTGATTTCAGGCAGGGGGCGGACACTGAAGCTTTCTTT
CDR3 protein: CATSDFRQGADTEAFF

D gene: .
clone size: .
J gene: TRBJ1-2
V gene: TRBV3-1
CDR3 DNA: TGTGCCAGCAGCCAAGCGTCGGGGGACTATGGCTACATCTTC
CDR3 protein: CASSQASGDYGYIF

D gene: .
clone size: .
J gene: TRBJ1-3
V gene: TRBV7-2
CDR3 DNA: TGTGCCAGCAGCTTAGCGGGGAGCTCTGGAAACACCATATATTTT
CDR3 protein: CASSLAGSSGNTIYF

D gene: .
clone size: many
J gene: TRBJ1-3
V gene: TRBV25-1
CDR3 DNA: TGTGCCAGCCCGGGGGGCTGTGGAAACACCATATATTTT
CDR3 protein: CASPGGCGNTIYF

D gene: TRBD2
clone size: .
J gene: TRBJ2-2
V gene: TRBV20-1
CDR3 DNA: TGCAGTGCTAGGGCCCTAGCGGACATGTACAATGAGCTGTTTTTT
CDR3 protein: CSARALADMYNELFF

D gene: .
clone size: many
J gene: TRBJ1-3
V gene: TRBV9
CDR3 DNA: TGTGCCAGCAGCGAGGCGACAGTCTCTGGAAACACCATATATTTT
CDR3 protein: CASSEATVSGNTIYF

D gene: TRBD1
clone size: few
J gene: TRBJ2-7
V gene: TRBV3-1
CDR3 DNA: TGTGCCAGCAGCCCTTACAGGGGGCTCAACGAGCAGTACTTC
CDR3 protein: CASSPYRGLNEQYF

D gene: TRBD1
clone size: .
J gene: TRBJ2-5
V gene: TRBV18
CDR3 DNA: TGTGCCAGCTCCCCTGGACAGGGTGATAATCAGCCCCAGTACTTC
CDR3 protein: CASSPGQGDNQPQYF

D gene: TRBD2
clone size: .
J gene: TRBJ2-2
V gene: TRBV5-1
CDR3 DNA: TGCGCCAGCAGCTTATGGGGGTCAGCGGGAGTGACCGGGGAGCTGTTTTTT
CDR3 protein: CASSLWGSAGVTGELFF

D gene: TRBD1
clone size: .
J gene: TRBJ2-1
V gene: TRBV20-1
CDR3 DNA: TGCAGTGCTAGAGATGGGGAAGGGACAGGGGGCTGGATCAACAATGAGCAGTTCTTC
CDR3 protein: CSARDGEGTGGWINNEQFF

D gene: .
clone size: .
J gene: TRBJ1-1
V gene: TRBV29-1
CDR3 DNA: TGCAGCGGGGGGGGACATAACACTGAAGCTTTCTTT
CDR3 protein: CSGGGHNTEAFF

D gene: .
clone size: .
J gene: TRBJ2-7
V gene: TRBV20-1
CDR3 DNA: TGCAGTGCTAGAGATCCGGCGTGGGGCTACGAGCAGTACTTC
CDR3 protein: CSARDPAWGYEQYF

D gene: .
clone size: many
J gene: TRBJ1-2
V gene: TRBV20-1
CDR3 DNA: TGCAGTGCTAGAGGAGGGAACCCAGGAAGCTACACCTTC
CDR3 protein: CSARGGNPGSYTF

D gene: TRBD1
clone size: .
J gene: TRBJ2-5
V gene: TRBV6-1
CDR3 DNA: TGTGCCAGCAGTTTCGGGACAGGGGGCTGGGAGACCCAGTACTTC
CDR3 protein: CASSFGTGGWETQYF

D gene: TRBD1
clone size: few
J gene: TRBJ1-6
V gene: TRBV2
CDR3 DNA: TGTGCCAGCAGTGAGATCGGGACAGGGAATAATTCACCCCTCCACTTT
CDR3 protein: CASSEIGTGNNSPLHF

D gene: TRBD1
clone size: .
J gene: TRBJ2-3
V gene: TRBV24-1
CDR3 DNA: TGTGCCACCAGTGATTTGCCACAGGGGGCCACAGATACGCAGTATTTT
CDR3 protein: CATSDLPQGATDTQYF

D gene: .
clone size: .
J gene: TRBJ2-7
V gene: TRBV25-1
CDR3 DNA: TGTGCCAGCCGCCCGCCCCGCGGCGAGCCCCAGTACTTC
CDR3 protein: CASRPPRGEPQYF

D gene: TRBD1
clone size: .
J gene: TRBJ1-4
V gene: TRBV5-1
CDR3 DNA: TGCGCCAGCAGCTTGGAACAGGGGGCTAATGAAAAACTGTTTTTT
CDR3 protein: CASSLEQGANEKLFF

D gene: TRBD2
clone size: .
J gene: TRBJ2-5
V gene: TRBV7-9
CDR3 DNA: TGTGCCAGCAGCTTTAGCGGGAATCAAGAGACCCAGTACTTC
CDR3 protein: CASSFSGNQETQYF

D gene: .
clone size: medium-sized
J gene: TRBJ1-1
V gene: TRBV10-3
CDR3 DNA: TGTGCCATCAGTGACACAACCGCGAACACTGAAGCTTTCTTT
CDR3 protein: CAISDTTANTEAFF

D gene: .
clone size: once
J gene: TRBJ2-7
V gene: TRBV4-1
CDR3 DNA: TGCGCCAGCAGCCACCCGGGACAACGCGACGAGCAGTACTTC
CDR3 protein: CASSHPGQRDEQYF

D gene: .
clone size: .
J gene: TRBJ2-3
V gene: TRBV12-3/TRBV12-4
CDR3 DNA: TGTGCCAGCAGTCCCCCGGGGATGCCGCAGTATTTT
CDR3 protein: CASSPPGMPQYF

D gene: .
clone size: many
J gene: TRBJ2-3
V gene: TRBV24-1
CDR3 DNA: TGTGCCACCAGTGACAGGGAAACGCAGTATTTT
CDR3 protein: CATSDRETQYF

D gene: .
clone size: many
J gene: TRBJ1-1
V gene: TRBV29-1
CDR3 DNA: TGCAGCGGAACAAGGTACTCCCACTCTGAAGCTTTCTTT
CDR3 protein: CSGTRYSHSEAFF

D gene: .
clone size: .
J gene: TRBJ1-1
V gene: TRBV15
CDR3 DNA: TGTGCCACCAGCCCCGGGGCGGACACTGAAGCTTTCTTT
CDR3 protein: CATSPGADTEAFF

D gene: TRBD1
clone size: once
J gene: TRBJ2-5
V gene: TRBV24-1
CDR3 DNA: TGTGCCACCAGTGATTTCGGGACAGGGATACTCCAAGAGACCCAGTACTTC
CDR3 protein: CATSDFGTGILQETQYF

D gene: .
clone size: .
J gene: TRBJ2-7
V gene: TRBV7-9
CDR3 DNA: TGTGCCAGCAGCTTAGGGTGGGGGGATCGCGAGCAGTACTTC
CDR3 protein: CASSLGWGDREQYF

D gene: .
clone size: many
J gene: TRBJ1-5
V gene: TRBV30
CDR3 DNA: TGTGCCTGCCAGGGAGGAAATCAGCCCCAGCATTTT
CDR3 protein: CACQGGNQPQHF

D gene: TRBD1
clone size: .
J gene: TRBJ2-1
V gene: TRBV9
CDR3 DNA: TGTGCCAGCAGCGTTGCCGGGACAGGGCTTTTTGAGCAGTTCTTC
CDR3 protein: CASSVAGTGLFEQFF

D gene: TRBD1
clone size: many
J gene: TRBJ1-2
V gene: TRBV5-1
CDR3 DNA: TGCGCCAGCAGCTTGGGTCCCGGGACAGGGCTTCTAAGGGGATATGGCTACACCTTC
CDR3 protein: CASSLGPGTGLLRGYGYTF

D gene: .
clone size: medium-sized
J gene: TRBJ2-5
V gene: TRBV7-9
CDR3 DNA: TGTGCCAGCAGCTTAGCTGATGCGAAGACCCAGTACTTC
CDR3 protein: CASSLADAKTQYF

D gene: .
clone size: .
J gene: TRBJ2-7
V gene: TRBV13
CDR3 DNA: TGTGCCAGCAGCGGGGGCGGGTCCAGCTCCTACGAGCAGTACTTC
CDR3 protein: CASSGGGSSSYEQYF

D gene: .
clone size: many
J gene: TRBJ1-5
V gene: TRBV5-8
CDR3 DNA: TGTGCCAGCAGCTTGGACACCAGCAATCAGCCCCAGCATTTT
CDR3 protein: CASSLDTSNQPQHF

D gene: TRBD2
clone size: .
J gene: TRBJ2-5
V gene: TRBV5-6
CDR3 DNA: TGTGCCAGCAGCCCTGACGGGGGGGCAATTTGGACCCAGTACTTC
CDR3 protein: CASSPDGGAIWTQYF

D gene: TRBD1
clone size: many
J gene: TRBJ1-2
V gene: TRBV25-1
CDR3 DNA: TGTGCCAGCAGACCTTCCTACAGGGGGGCTAACTATGGCTACACCTTC
CDR3 protein: CASRPSYRGANYGYTF

D gene: TRBD1
clone size: .
J gene: TRBJ2-7
V gene: TRBV5-1
CDR3 DNA: TGCGCCAGCAGCTTGACACAGGGGGTTTACGAGCAGTACTTC
CDR3 protein: CASSLTQGVYEQYF

D gene: .
clone size: .
J gene: TRBJ2-1
V gene: TRBV7-9
CDR3 DNA: TGTGCCAGCAGCTTGGCCCTGGGGGAGATCCACAATGAGCAGTTCTTC
CDR3 protein: CASSLALGEIHNEQFF

D gene: TRBD1
clone size: .
J gene: TRBJ2-7
V gene: TRBV10-2
CDR3 DNA: TGCGCCAGCAGAGAGCGGGACAGGGCCTACGAGCAGTACTTC
CDR3 protein: CASRERDRAYEQYF

D gene: TRBD2
clone size: .
J gene: TRBJ2-5
V gene: TRBV19
CDR3 DNA: TGCGCCAGCAGCTCAAGACTAGCGGGAGGACAAGAGACCCAGTACTTC
CDR3 protein: CASSSRLAGGQETQYF